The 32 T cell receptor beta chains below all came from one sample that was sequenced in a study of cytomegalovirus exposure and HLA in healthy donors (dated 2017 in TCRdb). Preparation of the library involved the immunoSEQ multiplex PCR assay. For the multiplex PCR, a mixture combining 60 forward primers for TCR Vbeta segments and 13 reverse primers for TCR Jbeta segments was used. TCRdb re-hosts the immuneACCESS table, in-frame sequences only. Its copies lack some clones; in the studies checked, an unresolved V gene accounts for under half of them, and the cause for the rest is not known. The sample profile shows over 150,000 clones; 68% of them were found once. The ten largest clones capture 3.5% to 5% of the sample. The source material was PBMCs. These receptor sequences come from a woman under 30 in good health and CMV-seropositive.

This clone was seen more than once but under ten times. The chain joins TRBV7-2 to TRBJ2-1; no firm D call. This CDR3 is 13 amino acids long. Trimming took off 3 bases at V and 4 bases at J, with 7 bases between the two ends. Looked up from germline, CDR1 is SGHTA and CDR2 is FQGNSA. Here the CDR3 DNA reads TGTGCCAGCAGCTTGCCAGAATACAATGAGCAGTTCTTC. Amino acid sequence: CASSLPEYNEQFF.

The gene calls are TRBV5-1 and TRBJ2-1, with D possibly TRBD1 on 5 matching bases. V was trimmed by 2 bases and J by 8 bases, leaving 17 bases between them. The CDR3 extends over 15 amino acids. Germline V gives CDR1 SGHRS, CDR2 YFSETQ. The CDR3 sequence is CASSLRRVVSYEQFF. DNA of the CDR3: TGCGCCAGCAGCTTACGCAGGGTTGTGTCCTATGAGCAGTTCTTC.

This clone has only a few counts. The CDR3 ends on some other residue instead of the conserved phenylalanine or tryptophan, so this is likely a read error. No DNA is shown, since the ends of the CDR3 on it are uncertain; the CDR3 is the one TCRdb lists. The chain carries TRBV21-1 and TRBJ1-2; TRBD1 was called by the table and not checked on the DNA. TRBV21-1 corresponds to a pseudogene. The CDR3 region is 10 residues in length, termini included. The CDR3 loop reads CASSKGQARS.

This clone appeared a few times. CDR3 sequence reads: CASSLEPTTGTYGYTF. In DNA form, the CDR3 reads TGTGCCAGCAGCCTGGAACCCACGACAGGGACTTATGGCTACACCTTC. V usage is TRBV9 and J usage is TRBJ1-2; 7 positions match TRBD1. Germline assignment: CDR1 SGDLS and CDR2 YYNGEE. V lost 4 bases and J lost 5; bases outside the gene matches: 14. The CDR3 has 16 amino acids.

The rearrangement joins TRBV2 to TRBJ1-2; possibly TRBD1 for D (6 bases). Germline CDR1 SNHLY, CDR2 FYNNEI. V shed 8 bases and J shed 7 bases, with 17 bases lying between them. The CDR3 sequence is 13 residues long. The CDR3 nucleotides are TGTGCCAGCCTCGGGGGGCAGGGAGGTGGCTACACCTTC. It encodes CASLGGQGGGYTF.

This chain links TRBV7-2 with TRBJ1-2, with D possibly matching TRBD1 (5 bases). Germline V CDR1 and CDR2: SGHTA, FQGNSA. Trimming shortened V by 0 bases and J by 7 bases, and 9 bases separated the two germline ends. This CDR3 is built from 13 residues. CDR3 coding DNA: TGTGCCAGCAGCTTAGCCAGGGAAAGTGGCTACACCTTC. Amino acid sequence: CASSLARESGYTF.

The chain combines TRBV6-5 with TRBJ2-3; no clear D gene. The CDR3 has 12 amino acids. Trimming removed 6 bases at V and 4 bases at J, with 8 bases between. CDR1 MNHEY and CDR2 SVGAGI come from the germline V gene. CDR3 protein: CASRSPADTQYF. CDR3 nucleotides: TGTGCCAGCAGATCTCCCGCAGATACGCAGTATTTT.

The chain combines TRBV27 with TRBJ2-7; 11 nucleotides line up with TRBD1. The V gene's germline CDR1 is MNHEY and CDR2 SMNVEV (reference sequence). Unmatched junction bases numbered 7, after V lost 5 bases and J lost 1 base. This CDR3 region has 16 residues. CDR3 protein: CASSPRTGGRSYEQYF. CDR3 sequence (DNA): TGTGCCAGCAGTCCGAGGACAGGGGGCAGGTCCTACGAGCAGTACTTC.

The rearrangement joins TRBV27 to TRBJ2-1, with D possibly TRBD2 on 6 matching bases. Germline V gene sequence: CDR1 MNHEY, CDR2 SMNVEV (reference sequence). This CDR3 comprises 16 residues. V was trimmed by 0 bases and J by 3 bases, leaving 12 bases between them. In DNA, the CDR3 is TGTGCCAGCAGTTTATCTGCACTAGCAAACTACAATGAGCAGTTCTTC. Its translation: CASSLSALANYNEQFF.

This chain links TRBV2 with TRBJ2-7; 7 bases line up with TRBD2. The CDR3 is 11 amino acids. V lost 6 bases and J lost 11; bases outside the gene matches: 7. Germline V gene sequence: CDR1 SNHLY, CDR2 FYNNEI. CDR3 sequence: CASRSRGVEYF. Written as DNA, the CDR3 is TGTGCCAGCAGGTCTCGGGGGGTTGAGTACTTC.

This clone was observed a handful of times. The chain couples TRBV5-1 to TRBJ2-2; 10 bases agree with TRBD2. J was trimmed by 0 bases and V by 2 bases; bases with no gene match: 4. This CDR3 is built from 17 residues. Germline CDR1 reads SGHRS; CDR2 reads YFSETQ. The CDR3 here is CASSLAGGPSNTGELFF. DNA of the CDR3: TGCGCCAGCAGCTTAGCGGGAGGGCCGTCGAACACCGGGGAGCTGTTTTTT.

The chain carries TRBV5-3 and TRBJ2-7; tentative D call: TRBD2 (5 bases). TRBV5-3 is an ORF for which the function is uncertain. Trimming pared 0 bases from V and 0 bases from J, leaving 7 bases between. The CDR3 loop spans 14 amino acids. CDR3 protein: CARSLDRDSYEQYF. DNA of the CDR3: TGTGCCAGAAGCTTGGACCGGGACTCCTACGAGCAGTACTTC.

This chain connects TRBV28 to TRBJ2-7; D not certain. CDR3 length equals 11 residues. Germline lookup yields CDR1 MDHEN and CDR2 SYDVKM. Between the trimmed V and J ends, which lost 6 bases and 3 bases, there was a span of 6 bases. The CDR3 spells CASSSVYEQYF. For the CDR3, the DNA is TGTGCCAGCAGCTCGGTCTACGAGCAGTACTTC. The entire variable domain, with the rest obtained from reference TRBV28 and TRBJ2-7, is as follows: DVKVTQSSRYLVKRTGEKVFLECVQDMDHENMFWYRQDPGLGLRLIYFSYDVKMKEKGDIPEGYSVSREKKERFSLILESASTNQTSMYLCASSSVYEQYFGPGTRLTVT.

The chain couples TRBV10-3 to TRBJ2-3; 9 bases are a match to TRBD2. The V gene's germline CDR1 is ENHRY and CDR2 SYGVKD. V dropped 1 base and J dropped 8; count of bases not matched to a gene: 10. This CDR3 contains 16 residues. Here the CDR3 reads CAISELAGAVSGTQYF. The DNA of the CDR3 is TGTGCCATCAGTGAGTTAGCGGGAGCTGTCAGCGGTACGCAGTATTTT.

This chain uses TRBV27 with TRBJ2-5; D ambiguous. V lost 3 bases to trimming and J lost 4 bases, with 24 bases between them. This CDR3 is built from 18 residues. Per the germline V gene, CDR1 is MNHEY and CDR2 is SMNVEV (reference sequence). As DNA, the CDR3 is TGTGCCAGCAGTTTGTCAACAGTTTATCCCCAGAGCAGAGAGACCCAGTACTTC. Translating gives CASSLSTVYPQSRETQYF.

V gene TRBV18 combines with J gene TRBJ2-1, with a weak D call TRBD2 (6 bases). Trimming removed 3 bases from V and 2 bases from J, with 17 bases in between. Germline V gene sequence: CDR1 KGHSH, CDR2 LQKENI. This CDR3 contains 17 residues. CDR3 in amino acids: CASSPPGVGEAYNEQFF. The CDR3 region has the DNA TGTGCCAGCTCACCCCCGGGGGTCGGGGAAGCCTACAATGAGCAGTTCTTC. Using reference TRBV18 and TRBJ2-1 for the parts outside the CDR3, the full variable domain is NAGVMQNPRHLVRRRGQEARLRCSPMKGHSHVYWYRQLPEEGLKFMVYLQKENIIDESGMPKERFSAEFPKEGPSILRIQQVVRGDSAAYFCASSPPGVGEAYNEQFFGPGTRLTVL.

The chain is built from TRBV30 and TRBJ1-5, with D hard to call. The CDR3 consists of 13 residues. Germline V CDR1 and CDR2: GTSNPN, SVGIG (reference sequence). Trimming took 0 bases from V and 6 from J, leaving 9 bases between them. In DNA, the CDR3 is TGTGCCTGGAGTGTACGCGGGCTTCAGCCCCAGCATTTT. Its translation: CAWSVRGLQPQHF.

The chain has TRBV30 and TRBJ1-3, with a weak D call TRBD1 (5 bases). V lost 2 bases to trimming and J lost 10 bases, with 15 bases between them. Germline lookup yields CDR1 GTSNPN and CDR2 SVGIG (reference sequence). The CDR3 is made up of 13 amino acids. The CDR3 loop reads CAWSSGLGQTIYF. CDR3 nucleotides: TGTGCCTGGAGTTCAGGTTTGGGGCAGACCATATATTTT.

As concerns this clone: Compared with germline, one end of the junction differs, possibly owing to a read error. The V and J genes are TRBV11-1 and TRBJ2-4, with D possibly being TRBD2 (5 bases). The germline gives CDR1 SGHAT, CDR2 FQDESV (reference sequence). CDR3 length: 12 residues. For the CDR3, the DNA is TGTGCCAGCAGCCCCCGGGAAAATATTCAGTACTTC. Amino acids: CASSPRENIQYF.

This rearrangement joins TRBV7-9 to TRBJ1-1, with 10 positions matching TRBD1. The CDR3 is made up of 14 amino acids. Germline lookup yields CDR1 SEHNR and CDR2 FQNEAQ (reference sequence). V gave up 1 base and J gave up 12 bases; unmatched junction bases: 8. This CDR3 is CASSLGTGGPGTFF. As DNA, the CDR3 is TGTGCCAGCAGCTTAGGGACAGGGGGTCCGGGAACTTTCTTT.

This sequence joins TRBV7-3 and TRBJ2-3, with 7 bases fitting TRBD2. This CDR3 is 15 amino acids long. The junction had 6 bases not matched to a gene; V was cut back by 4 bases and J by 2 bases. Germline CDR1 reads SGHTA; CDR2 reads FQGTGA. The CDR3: CASSSGAGPTDTQYF. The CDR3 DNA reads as TGTGCCAGCAGCTCCGGAGCGGGACCCACAGATACGCAGTATTTT. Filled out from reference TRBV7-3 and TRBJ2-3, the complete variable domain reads GAGVSQTPSNKVTEKGKYVELRCDPISGHTALYWYRQSLGQGPEFLIYFQGTGAADDSGLPNDRFFAVRPEGSVSTLKIQRTERGDSAVYLCASSSGAGPTDTQYFGPGTRLTVL.

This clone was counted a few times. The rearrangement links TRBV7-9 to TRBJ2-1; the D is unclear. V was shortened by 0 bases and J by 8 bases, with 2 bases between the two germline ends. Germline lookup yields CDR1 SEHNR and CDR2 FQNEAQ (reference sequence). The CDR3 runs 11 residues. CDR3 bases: TGTGCCAGCAGCTTAGCCGATGAGCAGTTCTTC. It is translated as CASSLADEQFF.

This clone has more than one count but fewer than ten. The CDR3 protein is CASQRGVNQPQHF. The CDR3 region has the DNA TGTGCCAGTCAACGGGGGGTCAATCAGCCCCAGCATTTT. The chain joins TRBV25-1 to TRBJ1-5, with a tentative D call TRBD1 (5 bases). V was shortened by 9 bases and J by 3 bases, with 12 bases between the two germline ends. The germline V gene encodes CDR1 MGHDK and CDR2 SYGVNS. This CDR3 region has 13 residues.

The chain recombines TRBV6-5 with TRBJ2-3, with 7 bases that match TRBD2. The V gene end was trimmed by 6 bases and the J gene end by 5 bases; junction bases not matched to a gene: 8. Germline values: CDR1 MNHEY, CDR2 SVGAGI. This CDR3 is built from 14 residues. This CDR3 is CASRPGTIGDTQYF. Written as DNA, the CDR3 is TGTGCCAGCAGACCCGGGACTATCGGAGATACGCAGTATTTT.

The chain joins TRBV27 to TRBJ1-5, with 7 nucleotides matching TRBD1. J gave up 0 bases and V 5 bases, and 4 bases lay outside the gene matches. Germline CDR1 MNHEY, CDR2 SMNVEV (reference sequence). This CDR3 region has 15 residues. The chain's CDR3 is CASSRGTASNQPQHF. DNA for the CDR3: TGTGCCAGCAGTCGGGGGACAGCTAGCAATCAGCCCCAGCATTTT.

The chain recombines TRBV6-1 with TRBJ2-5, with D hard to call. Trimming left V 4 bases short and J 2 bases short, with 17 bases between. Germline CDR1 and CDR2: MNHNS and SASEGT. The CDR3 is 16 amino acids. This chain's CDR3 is CASSVSASIVQETQYF. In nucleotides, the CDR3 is TGTGCCAGCAGTGTCTCTGCTTCTATCGTACAAGAGACCCAGTACTTC.

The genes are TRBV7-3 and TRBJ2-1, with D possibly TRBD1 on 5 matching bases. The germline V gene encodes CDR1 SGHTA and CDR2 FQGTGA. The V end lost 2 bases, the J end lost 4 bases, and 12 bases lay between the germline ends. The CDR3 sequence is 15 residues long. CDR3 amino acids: CASSLGHPPYNEQFF. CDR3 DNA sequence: TGTGCCAGCAGCTTAGGACACCCCCCTTACAATGAGCAGTTCTTC.

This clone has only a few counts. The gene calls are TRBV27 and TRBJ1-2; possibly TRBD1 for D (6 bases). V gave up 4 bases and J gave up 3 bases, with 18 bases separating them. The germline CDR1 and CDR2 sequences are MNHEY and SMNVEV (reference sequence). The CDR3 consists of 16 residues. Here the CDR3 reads CASSYSGTRIYYGYTF. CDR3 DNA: TGTGCCAGCAGTTACTCCGGGACACGGATCTACTATGGCTACACCTTC.

CDR3 sequence reads: CAISGPGLGTDTQYF. The CDR3 DNA is TGTGCCATCAGCGGGCCGGGACTAGGCACAGATACGCAGTATTTT. The chain joins TRBV10-3 to TRBJ2-3, with 8 bases aligning to TRBD2. The germline CDR1 and CDR2 sequences are ENHRY and SYGVKD. V lost 6 bases, J lost 1 base, and 6 bases stayed unmatched. The CDR3 loop spans 15 amino acids.

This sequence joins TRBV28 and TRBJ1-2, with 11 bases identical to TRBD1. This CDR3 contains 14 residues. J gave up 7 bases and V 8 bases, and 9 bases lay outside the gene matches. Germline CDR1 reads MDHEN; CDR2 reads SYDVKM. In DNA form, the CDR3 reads TGTGCCAGCTGTAACTTGGACAGGGGGCCTGGCTACACCTTC. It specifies CASCNLDRGPGYTF.

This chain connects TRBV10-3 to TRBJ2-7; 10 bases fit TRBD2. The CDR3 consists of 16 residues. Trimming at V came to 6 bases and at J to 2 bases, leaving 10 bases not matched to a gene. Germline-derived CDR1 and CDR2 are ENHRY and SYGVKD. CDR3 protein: CAISPGGTSATYEQYF. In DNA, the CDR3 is TGTGCCATCAGCCCAGGGGGGACTAGCGCTACCTACGAGCAGTACTTC.

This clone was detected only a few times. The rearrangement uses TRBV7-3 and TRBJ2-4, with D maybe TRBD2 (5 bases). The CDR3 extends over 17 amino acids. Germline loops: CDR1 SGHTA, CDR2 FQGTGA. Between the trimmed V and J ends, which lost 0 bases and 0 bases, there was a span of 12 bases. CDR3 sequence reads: CASSLTGSGVAKNIQYF. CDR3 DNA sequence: TGTGCCAGCAGCTTAACGGGGTCCGGGGTAGCCAAAAACATTCAGTACTTC.